This is a list of T cell receptor beta chains from one sample in a study of T-cell memory formation after mild COVID-19. One entry per CDR3 protein, called by TCRdb with MiXCR from the 5' RACE reads. The sample carries 550,000 to 600,000 distinct CDR3 sequences, about 20% recorded once. The sequencing sample was made of PBMCs or a T cell subset sorted from them (not recorded which). All receptors derive from an adult woman who had mild COVID-19 (a few samples of this study predate the infection). Cell type and time point are not known. Both conserved end residues are part of each CDR3. Fields, in order: D gene, clone size, J gene, V gene, CDR3 DNA, CDR3 protein. D genes are given only for firm matches. Expanded clones are given a class, and other clones once, few, many or no size at all.

D gene: NA; clone size: NA; J gene: TRBJ1-2; V gene: TRBV25-1; CDR3 DNA: TGTGCCAGCAGTGATACGCTGACAATCCGGAATGGCTACACCTTC; CDR3 protein: CASSDTLTIRNGYTF
D gene: NA; clone size: few; J gene: TRBJ2-7; V gene: TRBV29-1; CDR3 DNA: TGCAGCGTTGAAGATGGGGAAACCTACGAGCAGTACTTC; CDR3 protein: CSVEDGETYEQYF
D gene: TRBD1; clone size: NA; J gene: TRBJ1-1; V gene: TRBV20-1; CDR3 DNA: TGCAGTGCTAGGAAATACAGGGGTGGAAGCACTGAAGCTTTCTTT; CDR3 protein: CSARKYRGGSTEAFF
D gene: TRBD1; clone size: few; J gene: TRBJ2-5; V gene: TRBV20-1; CDR3 DNA: TGCAGTGCTTCGGACAGGGTGGAGACCCAGTACTTC; CDR3 protein: CSASDRVETQYF
D gene: NA; clone size: NA; J gene: TRBJ2-7; V gene: TRBV20-1; CDR3 DNA: TGCAGTGCTAGAGGAAAGGGCTACGAGCAGTACTTC; CDR3 protein: CSARGKGYEQYF
D gene: TRBD2; clone size: many; J gene: TRBJ2-1; V gene: TRBV10-3; CDR3 DNA: TGTGCCATCGGACTAGCGGGAGCCAATGAGCAGTTCTTC; CDR3 protein: CAIGLAGANEQFF
D gene: NA; clone size: NA; J gene: TRBJ1-5; V gene: TRBV4-1; CDR3 DNA: TGCGCCAGCAGCCAGGGACACGGCGGCCAGCCCCAGCATTTT; CDR3 protein: CASSQGHGGQPQHF
D gene: NA; clone size: NA; J gene: TRBJ1-3; V gene: TRBV29-1; CDR3 DNA: TGCAGCGTTGCGCTGGATGGAAACACCATATATTTT; CDR3 protein: CSVALDGNTIYF
D gene: NA; clone size: once; J gene: TRBJ1-1; V gene: TRBV2; CDR3 DNA: TGTGCCAGCGTTTTGGGACAAACCACTGAAGCTTTCTTT; CDR3 protein: CASVLGQTTEAFF
D gene: TRBD2; clone size: few; J gene: TRBJ2-5; V gene: TRBV7-6; CDR3 DNA: TGTGCCAGCGGGCCAGCGGGGGGGCCGGAGACCCAGTACTTC; CDR3 protein: CASGPAGGPETQYF
D gene: NA; clone size: NA; J gene: TRBJ1-2; V gene: TRBV12-3/TRBV12-4; CDR3 DNA: TGTGCCAGCAGGGCCTCGTTACTAGGCTACACCTTC; CDR3 protein: CASRASLLGYTF
D gene: TRBD2; clone size: few; J gene: TRBJ2-1; V gene: TRBV7-2; CDR3 DNA: TGTGCCAGCAGCCCAATACTAGCGGGAGCACTCTATGAGCAGTTCTTC; CDR3 protein: CASSPILAGALYEQFF
D gene: NA; clone size: few; J gene: TRBJ2-5; V gene: TRBV30; CDR3 DNA: TGTGCCTGGAGTCACCAAGAGACCCAGTACTTC; CDR3 protein: CAWSHQETQYF
D gene: TRBD1; clone size: many; J gene: TRBJ1-5; V gene: TRBV7-9; CDR3 DNA: TGTGCCAGCAGCTTAGGCAGGGGGCAAAATCAGCCCCAGCATTTT; CDR3 protein: CASSLGRGQNQPQHF
D gene: TRBD2; clone size: NA; J gene: TRBJ2-7; V gene: TRBV9; CDR3 DNA: TGTGCCAGCAGCCTGCGTAGCGGGAGGAACGAGCAGTACTTC; CDR3 protein: CASSLRSGRNEQYF
D gene: NA; clone size: many; J gene: TRBJ2-1; V gene: TRBV7-3; CDR3 DNA: TGTGCCAGCAGCTCAGTTGGGGATGAGCAGTTCTTC; CDR3 protein: CASSSVGDEQFF
D gene: TRBD1; clone size: few; J gene: TRBJ2-2; V gene: TRBV5-1; CDR3 DNA: TGCGCCAGCAGCGTGCAGGGGGCTTCCGGGGAGCTGTTTTTT; CDR3 protein: CASSVQGASGELFF
D gene: NA; clone size: few; J gene: TRBJ2-7; V gene: TRBV3-1; CDR3 DNA: TGTGCCAGCAGCCAACCCAGGGTTAGCGGCTACGAGCAGTACTTC; CDR3 protein: CASSQPRVSGYEQYF
D gene: TRBD2; clone size: few; J gene: TRBJ2-1; V gene: TRBV11-2; CDR3 DNA: TGTGCCAGCAGCTTAGGTAGCGGGCGACACAATGAGCAGTTCTTC; CDR3 protein: CASSLGSGRHNEQFF
D gene: NA; clone size: NA; J gene: TRBJ1-2; V gene: TRBV4-1; CDR3 DNA: TGCGCCAGCAGCCAGCGCTCAGGGCCCGCTAACTATGGCTACACCTTC; CDR3 protein: CASSQRSGPANYGYTF
D gene: NA; clone size: NA; J gene: TRBJ2-1; V gene: TRBV18; CDR3 DNA: TGTGCCAGCTCACCAACAGGGCTAAACAATGAGCAGTTCTTC; CDR3 protein: CASSPTGLNNEQFF
D gene: NA; clone size: few; J gene: TRBJ2-6; V gene: TRBV24-1; CDR3 DNA: TGTGCCACCAGTGATCAGCCTAACTCTGGGGCCAACGTCCTGACTTTC; CDR3 protein: CATSDQPNSGANVLTF
D gene: NA; clone size: few; J gene: TRBJ2-5; V gene: TRBV7-2; CDR3 DNA: TGTGCCAGCAGCTTAGCGCGACAGGTCCAAGAGACCCAGTACTTC; CDR3 protein: CASSLARQVQETQYF
D gene: NA; clone size: few; J gene: TRBJ2-1; V gene: TRBV14; CDR3 DNA: TGTGCCAGCAGCCAAGAGTCGTCGAGACGGCCGGCGAATGAGCAGTTCTTC; CDR3 protein: CASSQESSRRPANEQFF
D gene: NA; clone size: many; J gene: TRBJ1-1; V gene: TRBV12-3/TRBV12-4; CDR3 DNA: TGTGCCAGCAGTTCGCGGGCGGGGAACACTGAAGCTTTCTTT; CDR3 protein: CASSSRAGNTEAFF
D gene: NA; clone size: few; J gene: TRBJ2-2; V gene: TRBV6-4; CDR3 DNA: TGTGCCAGCAGAGGGTCCGGGGAGCTGTTTTTT; CDR3 protein: CASRGSGELFF
D gene: NA; clone size: few; J gene: TRBJ2-5; V gene: TRBV29-1; CDR3 DNA: TGCAGCGTTGAAGATCGAGTGAAAGAGACCCAGTACTTC; CDR3 protein: CSVEDRVKETQYF
D gene: TRBD2; clone size: NA; J gene: TRBJ2-3; V gene: TRBV4-1; CDR3 DNA: TGCGCCAGCAGCCTTAGCGGGGAGCTCACAGATACGCAGTATTTT; CDR3 protein: CASSLSGELTDTQYF
D gene: NA; clone size: few; J gene: TRBJ2-2; V gene: TRBV12-5; CDR3 DNA: TGTGCTAGTGGTTTGGATACCGCCGGGGAGCTGTTTTTT; CDR3 protein: CASGLDTAGELFF
D gene: NA; clone size: few; J gene: TRBJ2-5; V gene: TRBV15; CDR3 DNA: TGTGCCACCAGAGAGTCCGCGGGGTCCCAGGAGACCCAGTACTTC; CDR3 protein: CATRESAGSQETQYF
D gene: TRBD2; clone size: few; J gene: TRBJ2-5; V gene: TRBV11-2; CDR3 DNA: TGTGCCAGCAGCCTTATATTCCGGCGGGGGGGCCGAGAGACCCAGTACTTC; CDR3 protein: CASSLIFRRGGRETQYF
D gene: NA; clone size: many; J gene: TRBJ1-1; V gene: TRBV12-3/TRBV12-4; CDR3 DNA: TGTGCCAGCAGTTTGGGTAGGACTGAAGCTTTCTTT; CDR3 protein: CASSLGRTEAFF
D gene: NA; clone size: many; J gene: TRBJ2-1; V gene: TRBV12-3/TRBV12-4; CDR3 DNA: TGTGCCAGCACCAAAGGGGGGGTTGGCGGTAATGAGCAGTTCTTC; CDR3 protein: CASTKGGVGGNEQFF
D gene: NA; clone size: few; J gene: TRBJ2-7; V gene: TRBV4-1; CDR3 DNA: TGCGCCAGCAGCCTTTCTTGGCAGGGAACCTACGAGCAGTACTTC; CDR3 protein: CASSLSWQGTYEQYF
D gene: NA; clone size: few; J gene: TRBJ2-3; V gene: TRBV10-3; CDR3 DNA: TGTGCCATCACGGGCGTCCTCACAGATACGCAGTATTTT; CDR3 protein: CAITGVLTDTQYF
D gene: TRBD2; clone size: few; J gene: TRBJ2-1; V gene: TRBV7-2; CDR3 DNA: TGTGCCAGCAGCCCGCCGGGACTAGCGGGAGAGGACGATGAGCAGTTCTTC; CDR3 protein: CASSPPGLAGEDDEQFF
D gene: TRBD1; clone size: NA; J gene: TRBJ2-1; V gene: TRBV5-1; CDR3 DNA: TGCGCCAGCAGGGCAAGGACAGGGAACAATGAGCAGTTCTTC; CDR3 protein: CASRARTGNNEQFF
D gene: NA; clone size: NA; J gene: TRBJ2-4; V gene: TRBV24-1; CDR3 DNA: TGTGCCACCAGTGATTTCCGCGGCGGCAAAAACATTCAGTACTTC; CDR3 protein: CATSDFRGGKNIQYF
D gene: NA; clone size: NA; J gene: TRBJ2-7; V gene: TRBV7-9; CDR3 DNA: TGTGCCAGCAGCTCCGGCGGCAGGGGCTGGGAGCAGTACTTC; CDR3 protein: CASSSGGRGWEQYF
D gene: TRBD2; clone size: NA; J gene: TRBJ2-1; V gene: TRBV29-1; CDR3 DNA: TGCAGCGTTGTCCAGAGCGGGAGCTTCAATGAGCAGTTCTTC; CDR3 protein: CSVVQSGSFNEQFF